This TCR beta chain was sequenced in a study of cytomegalovirus exposure and HLA in healthy donors. There are 14 residues in the CDR3. The V and J ends lost 3 bases and 4 bases respectively, with 12 bases between them. Germline assignment: CDR1 LNHDA and CDR2 SQIVND (reference sequence). This PCR relied on a set of 60 Vbeta primers and 13 Jbeta primers. Profiling relied on immunoSEQ multiplex PCR, and the TCRdb table lists in-frame clones only, not all of them. The profile shows more than 150,000 clones, over 70% of them singletons. Material: PBMCs. The chain employs TRBV19 and TRBJ2-5, with D possibly being TRBD2 (6 bases). The source is a woman in her 30s in good health and CMV-seronegative. The CDR3 region is CASSIGTRGETQYF. CDR3 DNA sequence: TGTGCCAGTAGTATCGGGACTCGGGGAGAGACCCAGTACTTC. Full variable domain (rest looked up from reference TRBV19 and TRBJ2-5): DGGITQSPKYLFRKEGQNVTLSCEQNLNHDAMYWYRQDPGQGLRLIYYSQIVNDFQKGDIAEGYSVSREKKESFPLTVTSAQKNPTAFYLCASSIGTRGETQYFGPGTRLLVL.